Listed below are T cell receptor beta chains from one sample, sequenced in a study of beta chain features in type 1 diabetes. The protocol was immunoSEQ multiplex PCR, while the TCRdb copy is restricted to in-frame clones and leaves out a portion. Among hundreds of thousands of clones listed, roughly a sixth were seen once. Sequenced: naive CD4+ T cells from blood. These receptors all stem from a man aged 18-30 years in good health. Each CDR3 is given with its conserved first and last residue. The D gene is left open where the match is weak. Clone size, where shown, is once, few, many, or a class for clones that have expanded.

d_call	j_call	clone_size	v_call	cdr3_nt	cdr3_aa
.	TRBJ1-1	few	TRBV6-5	TGTGCCAGCAGCCCAGCCAGGAGGAACACTGAAGCTTTCTTT	CASSPARRNTEAFF
.	TRBJ1-1	.	TRBV18	TGTGCCGGGGCTTCGGGGGAGAACACTGAAGCTTTCTTT	CAGASGENTEAFF
.	TRBJ2-5	few	TRBV27	TGTGCCAGCAGTTTAGGAGGGTGGGGCCAAGAGACCCAGTACTTC	CASSLGGWGQETQYF
TRBD1	TRBJ2-1	.	TRBV7-9	TGTGCCAGCAGCTCAAGCAGGGGGACAGTTCCCTACAATGAGCAGTTCTTC	CASSSSRGTVPYNEQFF
.	TRBJ1-5	few	TRBV4-2	TGTGCCAGCAGCCAAGAATTGGGGTCTGGGCTATCAGCCCAGCATTTT	CASSQELGSGLSAQHF
.	TRBJ2-7	.	TRBV18	TGTGCCAGCTCCCCCGCAGGCTGGGGCTACGAGCAGTACTTC	CASSPAGWGYEQYF
TRBD1	TRBJ1-2	few	TRBV28	TGTGCCAGCAGCTTAGTCAGACAGGGCGGCGGCTACACCTTC	CASSLVRQGGGYTF
TRBD1	TRBJ2-7	.	TRBV2	TGTGCCAGCAGTACCGGGACAGGGGTTTACGAGCAGTACTTC	CASSTGTGVYEQYF
TRBD2	TRBJ2-5	.	TRBV11-1	TGTGCCAGCAGCTTAGGCGGGAGTAGCAAGACCCAGTACTTC	CASSLGGSSKTQYF
.	TRBJ2-3	few	TRBV21-1	TGTGCCACCCCAAATCCCCCGCAGTATTTT	CATPNPPQYF
.	TRBJ2-5	.	TRBV5-8	TGTGCCAGCTCGCCGGAGAGAGAGACCCAGTACTTC	CASSPERETQYF
.	TRBJ2-1	.	TRBV5-4	TGTGCCAGCAGCTTGCCAAGGCTACCGGGGATATTCAATGAGCAGTTCTTC	CASSLPRLPGIFNEQFF
.	TRBJ1-3	few	TRBV4-3	TGCGCCAGCAGCCAAGATATCGGCGGACGGATCTCTGGAAACACCATATATTTT	CASSQDIGGRISGNTIYF
.	TRBJ2-7	.	TRBV27	TGTGCCAGCAGTTTAGGGGGGACCCTCCCCACCTACGAGCAGTACTTC	CASSLGGTLPTYEQYF
TRBD1	TRBJ1-2	few	TRBV5-4	TGTGCCAGCAGCTCGCCGGGACAGGGGGCCGGTGGCTACACCTTC	CASSSPGQGAGGYTF
TRBD2	TRBJ2-3	.	TRBV5-1	TGCGCCAGCAGCTTGTCTACTAGCGGGAGTCAGACAGATACGCAGTATTTT	CASSLSTSGSQTDTQYF
.	TRBJ1-3	few	TRBV7-9	TGTGCCAGCAGCTCCAGGGGCGTCGGCACCATATATTTT	CASSSRGVGTIYF
TRBD1	TRBJ1-1	.	TRBV28	TGTGCCAGCAGTCTACTGACCGGGACAGGGTCGATCGGTGAAGCTTTCTTT	CASSLLTGTGSIGEAFF
.	TRBJ2-7	.	TRBV7-9	TGTGCCAGCAGCCGGGAGAGGGTGGGCGAGCAGTACTTC	CASSRERVGEQYF
TRBD1	TRBJ1-2	.	TRBV7-3	TGTGCCAGCAGCGGACAACAGGGGGCGCGGTATGGCTACACCTTC	CASSGQQGARYGYTF
.	TRBJ1-5	.	TRBV28	TGTGCCAGCAGGGGAGGGGATCAGCCCCAGCATTTT	CASRGGDQPQHF
.	TRBJ2-2	few	TRBV10-3	TGTGCCATCCTACCGGGGACCCCTGCGAACACCGGGGAGCTGTTTTTT	CAILPGTPANTGELFF